Sequencing of this T cell receptor (beta chain) was carried out in a study of beta chain features in type 1 diabetes. This clone was detected only a few times. Sequenced material consisted of expressed TCRB transcripts (all of the isolated RNA was reverse transcribed). Sequencing was performed with immunoSEQ multiplex PCR; in TCRdb, only in-frame clones are kept and a portion is missing. The table has about 230,000 clones, over 9.5% seen once; the top ten hold around 0.037%. This CDR3 has 17 residues. Trimming cost V 4 bases and J 0 bases, with 19 bases left between them. Per the germline V gene, CDR1 is MGHRA and CDR2 is YSYEKL.

Material: naive CD4+ T cells from blood. This sequence joins TRBV4-1 and TRBJ2-7; tentatively, D is TRBD1 (7 bases). The source of this sequence is a young woman in good health. The CDR3 sequence is CASSLFRGTVGSYEQYF. Here the CDR3 DNA reads TGCGCCAGCAGCCTATTTCGCGGGACAGTGGGCTCCTACGAGCAGTACTTC.